This T cell receptor (beta chain) was profiled in a study of blood T cell repertoires in COVID-19. Germline loops: CDR1 SGHNT, CDR2 YYREEE (reference sequence). This CDR3 has 19 residues. V was pared by 2 bases and J by 4 bases, with 10 bases of the junction left unmatched. Data came from immunoSEQ multiplex PCR; TCRdb stores just in-frame clones and leaves some out. The table records some 220,000 clones, 70% to 90% of them present only once. This clone was counted once. The sequence derives from a woman aged 18-29 years who had recovered from COVID-19. The V and J genes are TRBV5-4 and TRBJ2-6; 12 bases line up with TRBD1. The specimen sequenced was peripheral blood. The CDR3 region is CASSLMGGQGARGANVLTF. The CDR3, as DNA: TGTGCCAGCAGCTTAATGGGGGGACAGGGGGCTCGAGGGGCCAACGTCCTGACTTTC.